This record looks at one T cell receptor (beta chain) sequence and its context. Its antigen is not yet known. Base qualities are not at hand, and no much larger clone is one base apart. The data were taken from a study of vaccination and CD4 T cells after COVID-19 (dated by TCRdb to between 2021 and 2024). As for the study more broadly: Convalescent patients had a positive SARS-CoV-2 result on nasal swab PCR, and of these patients, about ten had mild disease and one had severe disease. Post-COVID blood samples from convalescent patients were collected a median of roughly 100 days after diagnosis, with a range of 35 to 161 days. Post-vaccine blood samples were obtained a median of about 72 days after the second vaccine dose, with a range of 14 to 241 days. Overlapping spike peptide pools from SARS-CoV-2 and from the common cold coronaviruses HCoV-NL63, HCoV-OC43 and HCoV-229E were used as culture stimuli. Participants received two doses of either the Pfizer-BioNTech BNT162b2 vaccine (n=8) or the Moderna mRNA-1273 vaccine (n=2). The spike-specific CD4+ TCR repertoire was compared before and after mRNA vaccination in approximately 9 COVID-19 convalescent patients and a few infection-naive healthy vaccine recipients. The convalescent cohort included six males and four females, with two Hispanic individuals, seven Caucasians, two Asians and one multiracial person. In control cultures, a CEFX viral epitope pool was used as positive control, an HIV-1 Nef peptide pool was used as negative control, or no peptide was added. Results the study describes overall, beyond this receptor: Nearly all vaccine-specific clones in convalescent patients (304 of 307) were mono-reactive for SARS-CoV-2 spike rather than cross-reactive with common cold coronaviruses. The study included relatively few convalescent patients and did not analyze early timepoints after natural infection. Among convalescent patients, a median 86.3% of the SARS-CoV-2-reactive clones seen after vaccination appeared only after vaccination, which suggests priming specific to the vaccine. Although the median number of SARS-CoV-2-reactive clonotypes went up from around 20 after infection to more than 30 after vaccination, the increase was not significant.

In light of the paper, this sample's treatment or condition label describes: roughly ten-day PBMC culture with coronavirus spike peptide pools or control peptides (ViraFEST assay). The ViraFEST assay was used in the study, in which antigen-specific T cells were expanded with peptide pools and expanded clonotypes were subsequently identified by TCR sequencing. The convalescent patients' positive SARS-CoV-2 PCR tests fell between March and December 2020, which was before the Alpha, Beta and Delta variants emerged in the United States. PBMCs were cultured at roughly 2 million per well in IMDM supplemented with around 5% human AB serum and 10 IU/ml IL-2, with approximately 10 ug/ml peptide pools added. Half of the culture medium was replaced with fresh IL-2-containing medium on days 3 and 7. CD4+ T cells were isolated after approximately 10 days of culture through negative selection using the EasySep CD4+ T cell isolation kit. Ficoll-Paque Plus gradient centrifugation was used to isolate PBMCs from whole blood, and the isolated PBMCs were then either used fresh or cryopreserved at -140C. Each culture condition was generally run in triplicate wells.

The germline V gene provides CDR1 MNHNS and CDR2 SASEGT. From the cysteine up to the phenylalanine, the CDR3 has a length of 15 residues. Only CDR3 DNA remains: 45 bases, in frame from the first base. The V and J ends are trimmed by 7 bases and 1 base, leaving 17 bases between them. The library relied on PCR. DNA from cultured CD4+ T cells was subjected to TCR sequencing with the Oncomine TCR Beta short-read assay at the Johns Hopkins FTIC core. The QIAamp micro DNA kit was used to extract genomic DNA from the cultured CD4+ T cells. Oncomine TCR Beta libraries made from cultured CD4+ T cells were pooled using unique dual indexes and sequenced on an Illumina iSeq 100. The original methods were these. Non-productive sequences were removed, and CDR3s not starting with C, not ending with F or W, or shorter than 7 amino acids were discarded. Antigen-specific clonotypes were identified using the MANAFEST web application through comparison of peptide-stimulated wells with reference and other culture wells. Positive clones required FDR below 0.05, an odds ratio above 5, and productive frequency above 0.1% in at least two of three replicate wells. A clonotype was classed as cross-reactive if the clonotype showed significant expansion both in SARS-CoV-2 spike wells and in at least one common cold coronavirus spike condition. Levenshtein distances (stringdist) and unrooted phylogenetic trees (ape) in R version 3.6.1 were used to assess CDR3 homology. The public reads were reanalyzed by TCRdb: fastp trimming at Q25, MiXCR alignment, in-frame beta chains only. Every entry covers one CDR3 protein and lists the most common genes and DNA from its rows. The V and J calls here are based on TCRdb, not the publication. The sample has 13,000 to 15,000 distinct CDR3 sequences on record, roughly 37% of them singletons. The ten largest clones take up 8.5% to 12% of the sample.

The sequence was collected from a human donor who had recovered from COVID-19. The sequence is built from TRBV6-1 and TRBJ2-7; too little of a D gene remains to name it. Source material: CD4+ T cells from blood, cultured in vitro. The DNA reads as follows: TGTGCCAGCACCATGGCCGGGTCGGGTTCCTACGAGCAGTACTTC. This is translated as CASTMAGSGSYEQYF.